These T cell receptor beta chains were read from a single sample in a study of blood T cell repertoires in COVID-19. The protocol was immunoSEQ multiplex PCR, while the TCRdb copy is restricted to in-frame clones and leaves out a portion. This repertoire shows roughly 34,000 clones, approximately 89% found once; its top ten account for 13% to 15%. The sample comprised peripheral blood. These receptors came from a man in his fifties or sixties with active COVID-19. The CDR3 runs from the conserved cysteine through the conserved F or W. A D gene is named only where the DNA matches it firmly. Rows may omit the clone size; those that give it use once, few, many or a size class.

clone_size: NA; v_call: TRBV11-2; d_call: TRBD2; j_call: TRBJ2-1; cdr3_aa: CASSKGGGSSYNEQFF; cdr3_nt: TGTGCCAGCAGCAAAGGAGGCGGGAGCTCCTACAATGAGCAGTTCTTC
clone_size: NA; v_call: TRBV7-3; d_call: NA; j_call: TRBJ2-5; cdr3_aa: CASSLRAGAKETQYF; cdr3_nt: TGTGCCAGCAGCTTAAGGGCGGGGGCGAAAGAGACCCAGTACTTC
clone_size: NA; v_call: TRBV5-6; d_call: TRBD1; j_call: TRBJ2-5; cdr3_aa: CASSETGDTETQYF; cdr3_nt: TGTGCCAGCAGCGAGACAGGGGATACGGAGACCCAGTACTTC
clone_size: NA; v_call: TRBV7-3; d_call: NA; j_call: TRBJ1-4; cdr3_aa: CASSLMGASEKLFF; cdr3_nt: TGTGCCAGCAGCTTAATGGGGGCTAGCGAAAAACTGTTTTTT
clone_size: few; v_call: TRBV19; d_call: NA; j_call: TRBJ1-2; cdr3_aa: CASTSGGYGYTF; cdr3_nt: TGTGCCAGTACCTCGGGTGGCTATGGCTACACCTTC
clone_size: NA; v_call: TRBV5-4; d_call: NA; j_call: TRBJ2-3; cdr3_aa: CASSPGLRTDTQYF; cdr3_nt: TGTGCCAGCAGTCCGGGACTCCGCACAGATACGCAGTATTTT
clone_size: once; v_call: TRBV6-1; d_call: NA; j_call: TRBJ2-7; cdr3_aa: CASSEFPGVAYEQYF; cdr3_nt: TGTGCCAGCAGTGAGTTCCCAGGGGTGGCCTACGAGCAGTACTTC
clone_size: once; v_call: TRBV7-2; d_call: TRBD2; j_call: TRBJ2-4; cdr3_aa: CASSGNGGRDIQYF; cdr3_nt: TGTGCCAGCAGCGGCAATGGGGGGAGGGACATTCAGTACTTC
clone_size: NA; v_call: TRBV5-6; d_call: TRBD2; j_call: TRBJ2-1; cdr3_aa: CASSLVTSGSGYNEQFF; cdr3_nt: TGTGCCAGCAGCTTGGTGACTAGCGGGAGTGGATACAATGAGCAGTTCTTC
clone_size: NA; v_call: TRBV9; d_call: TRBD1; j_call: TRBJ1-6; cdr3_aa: CASSFRQGGDSPLHF; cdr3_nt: TGTGCCAGCAGCTTCAGACAGGGGGGTGATTCACCCCTCCACTTT